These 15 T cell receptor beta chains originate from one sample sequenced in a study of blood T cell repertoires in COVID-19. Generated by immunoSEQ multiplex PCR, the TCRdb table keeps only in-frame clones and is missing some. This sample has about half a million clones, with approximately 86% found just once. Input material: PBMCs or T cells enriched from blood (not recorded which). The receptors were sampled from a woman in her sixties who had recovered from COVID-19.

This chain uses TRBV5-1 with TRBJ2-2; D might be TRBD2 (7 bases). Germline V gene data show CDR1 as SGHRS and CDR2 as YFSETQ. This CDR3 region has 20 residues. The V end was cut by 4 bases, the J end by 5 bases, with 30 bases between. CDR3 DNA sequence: TGCGCCAGCAGCCGACCCGGAACACCCCAGCACGGGGGGCAAACCGGGGAGCTGTTTTTT. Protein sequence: CASSRPGTPQHGGQTGELFF.

The CDR3 DNA follows: TGTGCCAGCAGCCCGTCACCGGGACAGGGGACAATGAACACTGAAGCTTTCTTT. It codes for CASSPSPGQGTMNTEAFF. The chain couples TRBV11-2 to TRBJ1-1; 10 nucleotides match TRBD1. CDR1 is SGHAT, CDR2 FQNNGV, per germline. J was trimmed by 0 bases and V by 5 bases; bases with no gene match: 12. The CDR3 consists of 18 residues.

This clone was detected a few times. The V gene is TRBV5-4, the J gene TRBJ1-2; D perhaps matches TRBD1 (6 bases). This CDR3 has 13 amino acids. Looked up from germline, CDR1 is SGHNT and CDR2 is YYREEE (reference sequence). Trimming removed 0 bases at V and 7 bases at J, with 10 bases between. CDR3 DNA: TGTGCCAGCAGCTTGGGACAGGCCCTTGGCTACACCTTC. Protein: CASSLGQALGYTF.

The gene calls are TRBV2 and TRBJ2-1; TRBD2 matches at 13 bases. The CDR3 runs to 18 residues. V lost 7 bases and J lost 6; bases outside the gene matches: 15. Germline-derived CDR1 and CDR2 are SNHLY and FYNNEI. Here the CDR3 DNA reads TGTGCCAGCATCGGGACTAGCGGGGACAACTCAGGATCCAATGAGCAGTTCTTC. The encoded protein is CASIGTSGDNSGSNEQFF.

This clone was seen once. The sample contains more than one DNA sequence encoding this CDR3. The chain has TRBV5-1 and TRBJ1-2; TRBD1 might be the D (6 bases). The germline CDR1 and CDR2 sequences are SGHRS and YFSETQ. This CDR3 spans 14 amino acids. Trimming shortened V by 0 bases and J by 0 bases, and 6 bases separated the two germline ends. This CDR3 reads CASSLDRANYGYTF. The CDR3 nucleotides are TGCGCCAGCAGCTTGGACAGGGCTAACTATGGCTACACCTTC.

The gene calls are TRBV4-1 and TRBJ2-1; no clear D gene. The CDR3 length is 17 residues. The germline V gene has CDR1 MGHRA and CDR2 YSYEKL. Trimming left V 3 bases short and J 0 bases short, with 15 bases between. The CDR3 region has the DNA TGCGCCAGCAGCCATGGCCCTCTTCTTTCCTCCTACAATGAGCAGTTCTTC. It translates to CASSHGPLLSSYNEQFF.

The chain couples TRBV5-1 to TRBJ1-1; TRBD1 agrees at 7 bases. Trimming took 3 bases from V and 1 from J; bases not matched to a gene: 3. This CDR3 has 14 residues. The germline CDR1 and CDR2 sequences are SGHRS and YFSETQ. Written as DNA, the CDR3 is TGCGCCAGCAGCTGGCGACAGGGGAACACTGAAGCTTTCTTT. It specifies CASSWRQGNTEAFF.

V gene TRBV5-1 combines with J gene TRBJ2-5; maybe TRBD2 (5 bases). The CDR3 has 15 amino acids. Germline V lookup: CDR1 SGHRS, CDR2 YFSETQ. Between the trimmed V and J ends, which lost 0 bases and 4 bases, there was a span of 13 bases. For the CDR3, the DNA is TGCGCCAGCAGCTTGGCCGGTAGCAGCGGAGAGACCCAGTACTTC. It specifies CASSLAGSSGETQYF. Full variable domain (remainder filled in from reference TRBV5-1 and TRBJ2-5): KAGVTQTPRYLIKTRGQQVTLSCSPISGHRSVSWYQQTPGQGLQFLFEYFSETQRNKGNFPGRFSGRQFSNSRSEMNVSTLELGDSALYLCASSLAGSSGETQYFGPGTRLLVL.

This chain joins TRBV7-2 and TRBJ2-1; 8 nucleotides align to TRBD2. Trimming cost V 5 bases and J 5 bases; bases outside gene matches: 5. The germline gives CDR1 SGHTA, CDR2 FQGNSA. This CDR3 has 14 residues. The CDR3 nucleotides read TGTGCCAGCAGCCTCGGGGGGGGAGACAATGAGCAGTTCTTC. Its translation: CASSLGGGDNEQFF.

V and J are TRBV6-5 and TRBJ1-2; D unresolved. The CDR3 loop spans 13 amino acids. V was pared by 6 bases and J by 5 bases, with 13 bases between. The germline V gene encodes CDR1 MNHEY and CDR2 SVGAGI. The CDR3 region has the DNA TGTGCCAGCAGCGCCTCGGGATTTTATGGCTACACCTTC. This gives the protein CASSASGFYGYTF.

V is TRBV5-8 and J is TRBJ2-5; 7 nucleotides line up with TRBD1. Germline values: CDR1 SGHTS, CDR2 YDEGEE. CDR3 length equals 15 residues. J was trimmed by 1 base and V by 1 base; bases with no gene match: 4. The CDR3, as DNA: TGTGCCAGCAGCTTGTGGGGGACAGCCCAAGAGACCCAGTACTTC. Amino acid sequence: CASSLWGTAQETQYF.

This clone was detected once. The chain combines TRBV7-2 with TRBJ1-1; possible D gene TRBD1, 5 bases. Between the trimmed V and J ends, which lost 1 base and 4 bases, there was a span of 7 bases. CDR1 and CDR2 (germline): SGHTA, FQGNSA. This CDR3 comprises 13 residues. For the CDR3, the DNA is TGTGCCAGCAGCTTAGACAGGATCACTGAAGCTTTCTTT. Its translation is CASSLDRITEAFF.

CDR3 DNA: TGTGCCAGCAGCTCGCATAGCGGGGGGGCCGGGAATGAGCAGTTCTTC. It encodes CASSSHSGGAGNEQFF. V usage is TRBV5-4 and J usage is TRBJ2-1; 11 nucleotides agree with TRBD2. Germline V lookup: CDR1 SGHNT, CDR2 YYREEE (reference sequence). V was pared by 3 bases and J by 7 bases, with 9 bases of the junction left unmatched. This CDR3 contains 16 residues.

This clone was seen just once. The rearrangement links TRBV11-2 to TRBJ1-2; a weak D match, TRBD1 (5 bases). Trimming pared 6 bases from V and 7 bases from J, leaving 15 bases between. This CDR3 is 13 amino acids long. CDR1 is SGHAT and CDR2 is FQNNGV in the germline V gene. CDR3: CASSPTVISGYTF. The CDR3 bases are TGTGCCAGCAGTCCGACAGTCATTTCTGGCTACACCTTC.

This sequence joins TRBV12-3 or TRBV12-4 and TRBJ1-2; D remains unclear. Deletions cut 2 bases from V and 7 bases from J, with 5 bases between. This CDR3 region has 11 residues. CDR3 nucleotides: TGTGCCAGCAGTTTAAGCCGTGGCTACACCTTC. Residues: CASSLSRGYTF.